A selection of T cell receptor beta chains follows, all from one sample in a study of graft-versus-host responses after intestinal transplantation. Using immunoSEQ multiplex PCR, the repertoire was profiled, and TCRdb retains in-frame clones only, with some absent. The table has 25,000 to 30,000 clones, about 92% seen once; the top ten hold around 0.54%. The sample consisted of PBMCs, taken 18 days after transplant. These receptors were taken from a human patient who received an intestinal transplant, so some T cells may come from the graft donor. The CDR3 runs from the conserved cysteine through the conserved F or W. Fields, in order: D gene, clone size, V gene, J gene, CDR3 protein, CDR3 DNA. D genes are given only for firm matches. Where a row states a size, it is once, few, many or the class of an expanded clone; other rows omit it.

D: -
size: -
V: TRBV5-1
J: TRBJ1-1
CDR3: CASMLGSMNTEAFF
DNA: TGCGCCAGCATGCTTGGCAGCATGAACACTGAAGCTTTCTTT

D: -
size: -
V: TRBV11-3
J: TRBJ2-1
CDR3: CASSLDQAAYNEQFF
DNA: TGTGCCAGCAGCTTAGATCAGGCAGCTTACAATGAGCAGTTCTTC

D: -
size: -
V: TRBV5-4
J: TRBJ1-1
CDR3: CASSLAQGSMNTEAFF
DNA: TGTGCCAGCAGCTTGGCACAGGGTAGTATGAACACTGAAGCTTTCTTT

D: TRBD2
size: -
V: TRBV7-8
J: TRBJ2-1
CDR3: CASSFRGGGNEQFF
DNA: TGTGCCAGCAGCTTTCGGGGGGGCGGGAATGAGCAGTTCTTC

D: TRBD1
size: -
V: TRBV19
J: TRBJ2-5
CDR3: CASSISGTGGYQETQYF
DNA: TGTGCCAGTAGTATCTCCGGGACAGGGGGATACCAAGAGACCCAGTACTTC

D: -
size: -
V: TRBV7-9
J: TRBJ1-1
CDR3: CASSLARAGTEAFF
DNA: TGTGCCAGCAGCTTAGCGCGGGCGGGGACTGAAGCTTTCTTT

D: -
size: -
V: TRBV19
J: TRBJ2-7
CDR3: CASTFAGLYEQYF
DNA: TGTGCCAGTACCTTCGCTGGCCTCTACGAGCAGTACTTC

D: -
size: -
V: TRBV7-9
J: TRBJ2-2
CDR3: CASSGDRRGTNTGELFF
DNA: TGTGCCAGCAGCGGCGATAGGAGGGGTACGAACACCGGGGAGCTGTTTTTT

D: -
size: -
V: TRBV15
J: TRBJ2-7
CDR3: CATSRDLGATYEQYF
DNA: TGTGCCACCAGCAGAGACCTGGGAGCGACCTACGAGCAGTACTTC

D: -
size: once
V: TRBV18
J: TRBJ2-7
CDR3: CASSPTASYEQYF
DNA: TGTGCCAGCTCACCAACAGCCTCCTACGAGCAGTACTTC

D: -
size: -
V: TRBV6-5
J: TRBJ1-5
CDR3: CASSLGNNQPQHF
DNA: TGTGCCAGCAGTTTGGGAAACAATCAGCCCCAGCATTTT

D: TRBD1
size: -
V: TRBV2
J: TRBJ1-1
CDR3: CASSDPTGTGGRNTEAFF
DNA: TGTGCCAGCAGTGACCCAACGGGGACAGGGGGGAGAAACACTGAAGCTTTCTTT

D: -
size: once
V: TRBV7-6
J: TRBJ1-3
CDR3: CASSLGSGNTIYF
DNA: TGTGCCAGCAGCTTGGGGTCTGGAAACACCATATATTTT

D: -
size: -
V: TRBV7-6
J: TRBJ1-3
CDR3: CASSPSVGTGNTIYF
DNA: TGTGCCAGCAGCCCCTCGGTGGGAACAGGAAACACCATATATTTT

D: -
size: once
V: TRBV15
J: TRBJ1-2
CDR3: CATSREGYGYTF
DNA: TGTGCCACCAGCAGAGAGGGCTATGGCTACACCTTC

D: -
size: -
V: TRBV10-3
J: TRBJ1-3
CDR3: CAIRAFLGNGNTIYF
DNA: TGTGCCATCAGGGCCTTTTTAGGGAACGGAAACACCATATATTTT

D: -
size: -
V: TRBV5-4
J: TRBJ2-7
CDR3: CASSNQGIENEQYF
DNA: TGTGCCAGCAGTAACCAGGGTATCGAAAACGAGCAGTACTTC

D: -
size: -
V: TRBV7-2
J: TRBJ1-5
CDR3: CASSTGWGGDQPQHF
DNA: TGTGCCAGCAGTACCGGGTGGGGAGGGGATCAGCCCCAGCATTTT

D: -
size: -
V: TRBV9
J: TRBJ2-2
CDR3: CASSVSVDTGELFF
DNA: TGTGCCAGCAGCGTAAGTGTAGACACCGGGGAGCTGTTTTTT

D: -
size: -
V: TRBV18
J: TRBJ2-1
CDR3: CASSPPGHNEQFF
DNA: TGTGCCAGCTCACCACCGGGCCACAATGAGCAGTTCTTC

D: TRBD2
size: -
V: TRBV29-1
J: TRBJ2-5
CDR3: CSVETGLEQETQYF
DNA: TGCAGCGTTGAAACGGGACTAGAGCAAGAGACCCAGTACTTC

D: TRBD1
size: once
V: TRBV4-1
J: TRBJ1-2
CDR3: CATSYNRGDYGYTF
DNA: TGCGCCACCTCTTATAACAGGGGAGACTATGGCTACACCTTC

D: -
size: once
V: TRBV29-1
J: TRBJ2-5
CDR3: CSVGGGTVLQETQYF
DNA: TGCAGCGTCGGAGGGGGGACAGTCTTACAAGAGACCCAGTACTTC

D: -
size: -
V: TRBV15
J: TRBJ2-7
CDR3: CATSPVPAASYEQYF
DNA: TGTGCCACCAGTCCTGTCCCGGCGGCTTCCTACGAGCAGTACTTC

D: -
size: -
V: TRBV6-1
J: TRBJ1-5
CDR3: CAGGYSNQPQHF
DNA: TGTGCGGGAGGCTATAGCAATCAGCCCCAGCATTTT

D: -
size: -
V: TRBV5-6
J: TRBJ2-7
CDR3: CASSPGRTYEQYF
DNA: TGTGCCAGCAGCCCCGGCCGAACCTACGAGCAGTACTTC

D: TRBD2
size: -
V: TRBV4-1
J: TRBJ2-3
CDR3: CASSQESPPRGLADTQYF
DNA: TGCGCCAGCAGCCAAGAGTCTCCCCCCAGGGGACTAGCAGATACGCAGTATTTT

D: TRBD1
size: once
V: TRBV7-9
J: TRBJ1-6
CDR3: CASSAIGTANSPLHF
DNA: TGTGCCAGCAGCGCGATAGGGACAGCCAATTCACCCCTCCACTTT

D: TRBD1
size: once
V: TRBV18
J: TRBJ1-5
CDR3: CASSPTGGAGNQPQHF
DNA: TGTGCCAGCTCACCTACAGGGGGCGCAGGCAATCAGCCCCAGCATTTT

D: -
size: -
V: TRBV9
J: TRBJ2-7
CDR3: CASSLTGYSDEQYF
DNA: TGTGCCAGCAGTTTAACAGGGTATAGTGACGAGCAGTACTTC

D: TRBD2
size: -
V: TRBV10-3
J: TRBJ2-3
CDR3: CAIRLALAGKDTQYF
DNA: TGTGCCATCAGGTTGGCACTAGCGGGGAAGGATACGCAGTATTTT

D: TRBD2
size: -
V: TRBV16
J: TRBJ2-2
CDR3: CASSLSSGDGELFF
DNA: TGTGCCAGCAGCCTTTCTAGCGGGGACGGGGAGCTGTTTTTT

D: -
size: few
V: TRBV21-1
J: TRBJ2-7
CDR3: CASSKVSGSSYEQYF
DNA: TGTGCCAGCAGCAAAGTTTCGGGATCCTCCTACGAGCAGTACTTC

D: TRBD2
size: -
V: TRBV9
J: TRBJ2-3
CDR3: CASSGSGGRGTDTQYF
DNA: TGTGCCAGCAGCGGGAGCGGGGGGCGGGGCACAGATACGCAGTATTTT

D: TRBD2
size: -
V: TRBV10-1
J: TRBJ2-3
CDR3: CASQLAGGPGATDTQYF
DNA: TGCGCCAGCCAACTAGCGGGGGGGCCGGGGGCCACAGATACGCAGTATTTT

D: -
size: once
V: TRBV5-1
J: TRBJ2-3
CDR3: CASSDGAQRGRYTDTQYF
DNA: TGCGCCAGCAGCGACGGTGCCCAACGGGGGCGTTACACAGATACGCAGTATTTT

D: TRBD1
size: -
V: TRBV5-1
J: TRBJ2-7
CDR3: CASSLDRGGYEQYF
DNA: TGCGCCAGCAGCCTAGACAGGGGCGGCTACGAGCAGTACTTC

D: TRBD1
size: -
V: TRBV4-2
J: TRBJ2-1
CDR3: CASSPPTGGGNNEQFF
DNA: TGTGCCAGCAGCCCTCCTACAGGGGGCGGAAATAATGAGCAGTTCTTC

D: -
size: once
V: TRBV7-2
J: TRBJ1-1
CDR3: CASSYARPLGGYAEAFF
DNA: TGTGCCAGCAGCTACGCCAGGCCCCTTGGGGGGTACGCTGAAGCTTTCTTT

D: -
size: -
V: TRBV5-1
J: TRBJ1-3
CDR3: CASSPRDTHNTIYF
DNA: TGCGCCAGCAGTCCCCGGGACACTCACAACACCATATATTTT

D: TRBD1
size: -
V: TRBV5-6
J: TRBJ1-2
CDR3: CASSPGTGGYGYTF
DNA: TGTGCCAGCAGCCCCGGGACAGGGGGCTATGGCTACACCTTC

D: TRBD2
size: once
V: TRBV9
J: TRBJ2-1
CDR3: CASSRYLTGGSSAYNEQFF
DNA: TGTGCCAGCAGCCGATACCTTACGGGGGGGTCGTCGGCCTACAATGAGCAGTTCTTC

D: -
size: -
V: TRBV18
J: TRBJ1-3
CDR3: CASSPLGTLSIPSGNTIYF
DNA: TGTGCCAGCTCACCACTGGGGACCCTTTCCATCCCCTCTGGAAACACCATATATTTT

D: -
size: -
V: TRBV19
J: TRBJ1-4
CDR3: CASSTPGSGNEKLFF
DNA: TGTGCCAGTAGTACCCCAGGGAGTGGTAATGAAAAACTGTTTTTT

D: -
size: -
V: TRBV2
J: TRBJ2-4
CDR3: CASSDTWAPKNIQYF
DNA: TGTGCCAGCAGTGATACGTGGGCACCCAAAAACATTCAGTACTTC

D: -
size: -
V: TRBV7-2
J: TRBJ2-7
CDR3: CASSLPGYEQYF
DNA: TGTGCCAGCAGCTTACCTGGGTACGAGCAGTACTTC

D: -
size: -
V: TRBV5-1
J: TRBJ2-6
CDR3: CASSPRTVSSGANVLTF
DNA: TGCGCCAGCAGCCCCCGGACAGTAAGCTCTGGGGCCAACGTCCTGACTTTC

D: -
size: -
V: TRBV5-6
J: TRBJ2-5
CDR3: CASKEVGEETQYF
DNA: TGTGCCAGCAAAGAGGTAGGGGAAGAGACCCAGTACTTC

D: -
size: once
V: TRBV1
J: TRBJ1-1
CDR3: CTSSQDRGDTEAFF
DNA: TGCACCAGCAGCCAAGATCGCGGGGACACTGAAGCTTTCTTT

D: TRBD1
size: -
V: TRBV5-6
J: TRBJ1-3
CDR3: CASSNLQTGGPGNTIYF
DNA: TGTGCCAGCAGCAATCTGCAAACAGGGGGCCCTGGAAACACCATATATTTT

D: -
size: once
V: TRBV5-4
J: TRBJ1-3
CDR3: CASSSDGGPGNTIYF
DNA: TGTGCCAGCAGCTCCGACGGGGGTCCAGGAAACACCATATATTTT

D: -
size: -
V: TRBV7-8
J: TRBJ1-2
CDR3: CASSLPRGLFNYGYTF
DNA: TGTGCCAGCAGCTTACCCCGGGGCCTATTTAACTATGGCTACACCTTC

D: -
size: -
V: TRBV4-1
J: TRBJ2-1
CDR3: CASSQDSGAVLYNEQFF
DNA: TGCGCCAGCAGCCAAGATAGTGGGGCCGTCCTCTACAATGAGCAGTTCTTC

D: -
size: -
V: TRBV18
J: TRBJ1-1
CDR3: CASSLEDQMNTEAFF
DNA: TGTGCCAGCTCACTAGAGGACCAGATGAACACTGAAGCTTTCTTT

D: TRBD1
size: -
V: TRBV11-2
J: TRBJ2-1
CDR3: CASSLVMADRVRFDEQFF
DNA: TGTGCCAGCAGCTTAGTTATGGCCGACAGGGTACGTTTCGATGAGCAGTTCTTC

D: -
size: -
V: TRBV18
J: TRBJ1-6
CDR3: CASSPGQRYSPLHF
DNA: TGTGCCAGCTCACCAGGTCAGCGATATTCACCCCTCCACTTT